These T cell receptor beta chains were read from a single sample in a study of shared T cell receptors in the human thymus. The repertoire was sequenced with immunoSEQ multiplex PCR; TCRdb's copy has only in-frame clones and lacks some. The repertoire holds fewer than 700,000 clones, with 88% as singletons. The same sample was also studied in work on human thymus T cells.

Input material: thymocytes. Receptors were obtained from a boy in the first two years of life with a congenital heart defect. Each CDR3 is given with its conserved first and last residue. Fields, in order: J gene, V gene, clone size, D gene, CDR3 DNA, CDR3 protein. A D gene is named only where the DNA matches it firmly. Clone size appears in some rows only: once, few, many, or a class for an expanded clone.

>TRBJ2-1|TRBV4-2|NA|TRBD2
TGTGCCAGCAGCCTCCCCGACGGCGGGAGGACTTACAATGAGCAGTTCTTC
CASSLPDGGRTYNEQFF
>TRBJ1-1|TRBV6-6|NA|NA
TGTGCCAGCAGTTATTGTAATACAGGAGTTTATGCTTTCTTT
CASSYCNTGVYAFF
>TRBJ2-3|TRBV5-1|few|TRBD2
TGCGCCAGCAGCTTGGCCTACCGACTAGCGGGGGGCACAGATACGCAGTATTTT
CASSLAYRLAGGTDTQYF
>TRBJ1-5|TRBV21-1|NA|NA
TGTGCCAGCAGCAAATATTGTAGGGGGAACAATCAGCCCCAGCATTTT
CASSKYCRGNNQPQHF
>TRBJ2-7|TRBV5-1|NA|NA
TGCGCCAGCAGCTCCCGACCCGGGTACGAGCAGTACTTC
CASSSRPGYEQYF
>TRBJ1-2|TRBV6-1|NA|NA
TGTGCCAGCAGTGCCTCGCGGGGCCCTCCTCTCTCTAACTATGGCTACACCTTC
CASSASRGPPLSNYGYTF
>TRBJ2-7|TRBV6-5|NA|NA
TGTGCCAGCAGTTACCGGAGTGCGGCGGACTCCTACGAGCAGTACTTC
CASSYRSAADSYEQYF
>TRBJ1-2|TRBV28|NA|TRBD1
TGTGCCAGCAGTCAGCCCGACAGGGGGCACTATGGCTACACCTTC
CASSQPDRGHYGYTF
>TRBJ2-7|TRBV6-5|NA|TRBD1
TGTGCCAGCAGTAAGAGGGACAGCTACGAGCAGTACTTC
CASSKRDSYEQYF
>TRBJ2-3|TRBV30|NA|NA
TGTGCCTGGAGTAGGCAGGGTAACACAGATACGCAGTATTTT
CAWSRQGNTDTQYF
>TRBJ2-7|TRBV2|NA|TRBD2
TGTGCCAGCAGTGAAGCGTCTGGGGGACTAGCGGGAGACCTTCGCGAGCAGTACTTC
CASSEASGGLAGDLREQYF
>TRBJ1-3|TRBV14|once|NA
TGTGCCAGCAGCCAAGAGTCAGGGGATGACACCATATATTTT
CASSQESGDDTIYF
>TRBJ1-2|TRBV5-8|few|NA
TGTGCCAGCAGCTTGTGGGGCGATGGCTACACCTTC
CASSLWGDGYTF
>TRBJ2-1|TRBV4-1|NA|NA
TGCGCCAGCAGCCAAGATAGGATACAACATGTTCCCCGGGGGTTCTTC
CASSQDRIQHVPRGFF
>TRBJ2-1|TRBV2|NA|NA
TGTGCCAGCAGGGGGGCGAGCTACAATGAGCAGTTCTTC
CASRGASYNEQFF
>TRBJ2-3|TRBV6-1|NA|NA
TGTGCCAGCAGTGGATCCGGGGATCGGACAGATACGCAGTATTTT
CASSGSGDRTDTQYF
>TRBJ1-5|TRBV4-1|NA|NA
TGCGCCAGCAGCCACCTCCCCTTGGCTCCCAATCAGCCCCAGCATTTT
CASSHLPLAPNQPQHF
>TRBJ2-5|TRBV30|NA|TRBD2
TGTGCCTGGAGTCCCTCGACTAGCGGGCCACAAGAGACCCAGTACTTC
CAWSPSTSGPQETQYF
>TRBJ1-4|TRBV5-1|NA|TRBD1
TGCGCCAGCAGCTTGCGCACAGGGGGCCTATTTGCAACTAATGAAAAACTGTTTTTT
CASSLRTGGLFATNEKLFF
>TRBJ2-2|TRBV10-2|NA|NA
TGCGCCAGCCTTGAGCGGACCGGGGAGCTGTTTTTT
CASLERTGELFF
>TRBJ1-3|TRBV27|NA|NA
TGTGCCAGCAGTTTAGGGGGAGGCTCTGGAAACACCATATATTTT
CASSLGGGSGNTIYF
>TRBJ2-7|TRBV21-1|NA|NA
TGTGCCAGCAGTCCAGACACCTACGAGCAGTACTTC
CASSPDTYEQYF
>TRBJ2-1|TRBV9|NA|NA
TGTGCCAGCAGCGTAAGACTGGAATACAATGAGCAGTTCTTC
CASSVRLEYNEQFF
>TRBJ2-1|TRBV19|NA|TRBD2
TGTGCCAGTAGTATAGAACTAGCGGGAGGCGGTGAGCAGTTCTTC
CASSIELAGGGEQFF
>TRBJ2-4|TRBV7-8|NA|NA
TGTGCCAGCAGCTTGCCCCGACGGGGGGCAGCCAAAAACATTCAGTACTTC
CASSLPRRGAAKNIQYF
>TRBJ2-7|TRBV14|NA|TRBD2
TGTGCCAGCAGCCAAGATCCATGGACTAGCGGGAGTAGGGGCTCCTACGAGCAGTACTTC
CASSQDPWTSGSRGSYEQYF
>TRBJ2-5|TRBV5-4|NA|TRBD2
TGTGCCAGCAGCGTCGGGACTATGCAAGAGACCCAGTACTTC
CASSVGTMQETQYF
>TRBJ2-1|TRBV28|NA|TRBD2
TGTGCCAGCAGTATGACTAGCGGGAGGCCTTCTAATGAGCAGTTCTTC
CASSMTSGRPSNEQFF
>TRBJ2-7|TRBV15|NA|NA
TGTGCCACCAGCAGAGTGGTCGGTACCTACGAGCAGTACTTC
CATSRVVGTYEQYF
>TRBJ2-7|TRBV6-6|NA|TRBD1
TGTGCCAGCAGTAACCGGGACAGGGACCACGAGCAGTACTTC
CASSNRDRDHEQYF
>TRBJ1-2|TRBV9|once|TRBD1
TGTGCCAGCAGCGTGTATACGGGGAGGACAGGGGCCTCAGCTAACTATGGCTACACCTTC
CASSVYTGRTGASANYGYTF
>TRBJ2-1|TRBV9|NA|NA
TGTGCCAGCGGTCGACAGAGCGCCTACAATGAGCAGTTCTTC
CASGRQSAYNEQFF
>TRBJ1-4|TRBV11-2|NA|NA
TGTGCCAGCAGCAACTGGGGGGCAACTAATGAAAAACTGTTTTTT
CASSNWGATNEKLFF
>TRBJ2-6|TRBV2|NA|NA
TGTGCCAGCAGCACCACCGCTCGGGGAACTGGGGCCAACGTCCTGACTTTC
CASSTTARGTGANVLTF
>TRBJ2-1|TRBV15|NA|NA
TGTGCCACCAGCAGAGTGTTCAGGGAAGGCACCTACAATGAGCAGTTCTTC
CATSRVFREGTYNEQFF
>TRBJ2-3|TRBV4-3|NA|TRBD2
TGCGCCAGCAGCCAAGATAGACTAGCGGGGGACACAGATACGCAGTATTTT
CASSQDRLAGDTDTQYF
>TRBJ2-1|TRBV29-1|NA|TRBD2
TGCAGCGTTGCCCTCAGCGGGATTGGGTACAATGAGCAGTTCTTC
CSVALSGIGYNEQFF
>TRBJ1-2|TRBV27|NA|NA
TGTGCCAGTGGACAGCACTTTAACTATGGCTACACCTTC
CASGQHFNYGYTF
>TRBJ2-7|TRBV7-9|NA|TRBD2
TGTGCCAGCAGCCCGCCGGGGGGGCCCTACGAGCAGTACTTC
CASSPPGGPYEQYF
>TRBJ1-5|TRBV5-7|NA|TRBD1
TGTGCCAGCAGCCAACGGGACAGGGGGCGAGAGAGGGGGAATCAGCCCCAGCATTTT
CASSQRDRGRERGNQPQHF
>TRBJ2-1|TRBV4-3|few|NA
TGCGCCAGCAGCCAAAGGGCGGGACAGCCTCTACACAATGAGCAGTTCTTC
CASSQRAGQPLHNEQFF